This T cell receptor (beta chain) was identified in a study of blood T cells in healthy people across ages. Regarding the study as a whole: Roughly linear declines in TCR beta diversity per million T cells occurred with age. There was a strong correlation between TCR beta diversity and naive T cell percentage. Unknown CMV status may confound age-related changes in expanded clones.

This clonotype was observed a few times. Its antigen is not known. Every donor provided roughly 10 milliliters of peripheral blood. It was with a sample-barcoded 5' primer and a J-beta primer mix that a second PCR of roughly 6 to 12 cycles was run. Via MiXCR, TCRdb re-called the 5' RACE reads, giving one row per CDR3 protein. The sample consists of 850,000 to 1,000,000 distinct CDR3 sequences, 51% of them appearing once. The sample taken for sequencing was blood. This TCR derives from a woman aged 55-69 years in good health.

The CDR3 nucleotides are TGTGCCAGCAGTGGAGCGAAGGGACTCGCTGCCTACGAGCAGTACTTC. Translation gives CASSGAKGLAAYEQYF. The rearrangement uses TRBV6-1 and TRBJ2-7; perhaps TRBD2 as D (6 bases). Trimming cost V 4 bases and J 2 bases, with 18 bases left between them. The CDR3 extends over 16 amino acids. Germline lookup yields CDR1 MNHNS and CDR2 SASEGT.